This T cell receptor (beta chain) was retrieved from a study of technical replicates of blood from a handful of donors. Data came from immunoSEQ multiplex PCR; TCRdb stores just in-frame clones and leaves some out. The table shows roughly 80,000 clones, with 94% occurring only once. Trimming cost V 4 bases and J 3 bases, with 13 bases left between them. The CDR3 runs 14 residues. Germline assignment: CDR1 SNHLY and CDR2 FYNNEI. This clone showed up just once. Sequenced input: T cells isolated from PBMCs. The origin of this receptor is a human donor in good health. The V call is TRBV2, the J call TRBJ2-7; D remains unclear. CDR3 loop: CASSVFSEFYEQYF. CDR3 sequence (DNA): TGTGCCAGCAGTGTTTTCAGCGAATTCTACGAGCAGTACTTC.